This T cell receptor beta chain was captured in a study of T cell responses to AZD1222 COVID-19 vaccine. Profiled with immunoSEQ multiplex PCR; TCRdb holds only in-frame clones, not every one. Of just under 85,000 clones listed, roughly nine tenths are singletons. Study-wide points: There were repertoire samples only from the period after the peak T cell response. The donor group comprised mostly white British people and more females; the analysis possibly underestimated clonal diversity. The reported proportion of spike-specific TCRs targeting unmutated variant regions was nearly half.

CDR1 is KGHSY and CDR2 is FQNENV in the germline V gene. This CDR3 is 12 amino acids long. The V end was cut by 1 base, the J end by 6 bases, with 4 bases between. A note on this clone: What it recognizes is unknown.

The TCR originated in an adult in good health. The chain couples TRBV16 to TRBJ1-5; D unresolved. The specimen was peripheral blood, collected on day 0 of AZD1222 vaccination. The CDR3 spells CASSQWTQPQHF. The CDR3 nucleotides are TGTGCCAGCAGCCAATGGACTCAGCCCCAGCATTTT.